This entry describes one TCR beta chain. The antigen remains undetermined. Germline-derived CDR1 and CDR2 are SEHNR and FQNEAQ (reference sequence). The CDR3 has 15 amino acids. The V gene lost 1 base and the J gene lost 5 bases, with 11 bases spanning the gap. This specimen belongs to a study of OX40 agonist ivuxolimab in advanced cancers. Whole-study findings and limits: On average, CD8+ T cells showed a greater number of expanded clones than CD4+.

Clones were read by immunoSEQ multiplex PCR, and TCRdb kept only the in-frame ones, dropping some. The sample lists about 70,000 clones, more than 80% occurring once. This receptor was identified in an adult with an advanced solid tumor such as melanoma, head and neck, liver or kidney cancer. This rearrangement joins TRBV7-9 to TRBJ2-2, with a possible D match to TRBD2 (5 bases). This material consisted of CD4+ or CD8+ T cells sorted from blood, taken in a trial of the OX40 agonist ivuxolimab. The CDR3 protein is CASSLDLGLTGELFF. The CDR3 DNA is TGTGCCAGCAGCTTAGATCTTGGACTGACCGGGGAGCTGTTTTTT.